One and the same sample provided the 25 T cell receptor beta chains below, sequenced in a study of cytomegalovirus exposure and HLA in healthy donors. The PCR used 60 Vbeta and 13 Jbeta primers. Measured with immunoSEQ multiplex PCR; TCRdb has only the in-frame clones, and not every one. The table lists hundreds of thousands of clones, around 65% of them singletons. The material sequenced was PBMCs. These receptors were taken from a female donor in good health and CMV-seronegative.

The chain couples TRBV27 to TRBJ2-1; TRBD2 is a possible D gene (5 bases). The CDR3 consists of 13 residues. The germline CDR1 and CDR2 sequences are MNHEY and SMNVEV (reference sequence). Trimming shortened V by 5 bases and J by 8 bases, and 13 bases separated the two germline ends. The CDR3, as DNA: TGTGCCAGCAGTCCCCGACTACTCCATGAGCAGTTCTTC. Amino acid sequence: CASSPRLLHEQFF.

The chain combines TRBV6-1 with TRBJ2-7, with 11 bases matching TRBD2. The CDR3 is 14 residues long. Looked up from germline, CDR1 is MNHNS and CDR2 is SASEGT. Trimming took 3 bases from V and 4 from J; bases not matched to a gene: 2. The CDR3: CASSETSGTYEQYF. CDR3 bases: TGTGCCAGCAGTGAGACTAGCGGGACTTACGAGCAGTACTTC.

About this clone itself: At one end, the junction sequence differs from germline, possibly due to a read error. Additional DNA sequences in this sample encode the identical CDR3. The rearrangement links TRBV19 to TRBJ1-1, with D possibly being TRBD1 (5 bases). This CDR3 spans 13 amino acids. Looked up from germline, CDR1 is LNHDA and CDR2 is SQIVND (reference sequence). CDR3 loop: CASSAGDSAEAFF. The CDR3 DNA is TGCGCCAGTAGTGCGGGGGACTCTGCTGAAGCTTTCTTT.

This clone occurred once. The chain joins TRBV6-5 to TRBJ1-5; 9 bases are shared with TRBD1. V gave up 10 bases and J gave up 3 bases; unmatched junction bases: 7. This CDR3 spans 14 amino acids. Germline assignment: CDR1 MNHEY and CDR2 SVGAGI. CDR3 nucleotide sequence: TGTGCCACAAAGGGACAGGGAAACAATCAGCCCCAGCATTTT. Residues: CATKGQGNNQPQHF.

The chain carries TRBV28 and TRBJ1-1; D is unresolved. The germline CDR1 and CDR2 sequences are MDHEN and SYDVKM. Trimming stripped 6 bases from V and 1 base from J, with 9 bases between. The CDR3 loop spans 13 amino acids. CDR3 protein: CASRSGRNTEAFF. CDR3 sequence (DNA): TGTGCCAGCAGATCCGGGAGGAACACTGAAGCTTTCTTT.

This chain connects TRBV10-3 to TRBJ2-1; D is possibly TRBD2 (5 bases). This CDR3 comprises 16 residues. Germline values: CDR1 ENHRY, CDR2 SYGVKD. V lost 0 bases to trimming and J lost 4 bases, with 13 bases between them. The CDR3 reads CAISESRSGGYNEQFF. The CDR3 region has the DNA TGTGCCATCAGTGAGTCGAGAAGCGGCGGTTACAATGAGCAGTTCTTC.

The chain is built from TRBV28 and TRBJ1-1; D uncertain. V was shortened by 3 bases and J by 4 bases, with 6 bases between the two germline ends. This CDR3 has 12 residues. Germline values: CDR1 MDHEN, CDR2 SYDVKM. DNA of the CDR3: TGTGCCAGCAGTTTGGTCGGCACTGAAGCTTTCTTT. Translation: CASSLVGTEAFF.

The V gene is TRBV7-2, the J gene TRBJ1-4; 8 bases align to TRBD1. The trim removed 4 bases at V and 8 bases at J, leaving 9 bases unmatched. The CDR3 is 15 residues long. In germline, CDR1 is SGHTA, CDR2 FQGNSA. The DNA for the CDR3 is TGTGCCAGCAGCTCACCTGGACAGGGAGCCGAAAAACTGTTTTTT. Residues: CASSSPGQGAEKLFF.

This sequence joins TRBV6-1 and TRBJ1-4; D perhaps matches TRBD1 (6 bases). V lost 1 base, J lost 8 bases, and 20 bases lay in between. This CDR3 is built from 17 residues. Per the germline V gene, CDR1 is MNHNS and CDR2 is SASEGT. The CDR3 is CASSEVHLQGRGEKLFF. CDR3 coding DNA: TGTGCCAGCAGTGAAGTTCACCTTCAGGGGAGGGGGGAAAAACTGTTTTTT.

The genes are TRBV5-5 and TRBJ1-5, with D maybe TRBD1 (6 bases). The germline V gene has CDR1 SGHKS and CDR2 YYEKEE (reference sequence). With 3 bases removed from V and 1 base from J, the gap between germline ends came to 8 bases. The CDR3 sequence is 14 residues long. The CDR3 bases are TGTGCCAGCAGCTCCCAGGGGAGCAATCAGCCCCAGCATTTT. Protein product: CASSSQGSNQPQHF.

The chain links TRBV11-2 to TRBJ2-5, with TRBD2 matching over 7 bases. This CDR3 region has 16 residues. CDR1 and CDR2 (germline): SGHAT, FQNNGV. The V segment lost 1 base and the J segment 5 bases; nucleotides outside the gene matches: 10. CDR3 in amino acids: CASSLGGGRSKETQYF. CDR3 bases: TGTGCCAGCAGCTTAGGGGGGGGGAGGTCCAAGGAGACCCAGTACTTC.

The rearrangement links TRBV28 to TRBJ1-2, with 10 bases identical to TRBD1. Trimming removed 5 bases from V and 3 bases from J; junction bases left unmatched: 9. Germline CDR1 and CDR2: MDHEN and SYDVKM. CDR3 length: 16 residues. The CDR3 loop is CASSIAGTGVYYGYTF. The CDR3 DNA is TGTGCCAGCAGTATCGCGGGGACAGGGGTGTACTATGGCTACACCTTC.

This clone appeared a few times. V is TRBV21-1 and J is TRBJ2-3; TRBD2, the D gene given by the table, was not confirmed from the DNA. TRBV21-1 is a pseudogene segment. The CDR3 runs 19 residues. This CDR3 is CASSKLRKLGEEETDTQYF. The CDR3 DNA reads TGTGCCAGCAGCAAGCTCCGGAAACTAGGTGAAGAGGAAACAGATACGCAGTATTTT.

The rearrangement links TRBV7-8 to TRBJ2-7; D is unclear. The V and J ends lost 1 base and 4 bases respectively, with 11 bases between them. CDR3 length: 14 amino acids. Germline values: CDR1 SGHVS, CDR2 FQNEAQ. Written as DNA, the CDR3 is TGTGCCAGCAGCTTAGAGCAATTAGTGTACGAGCAGTACTTC. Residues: CASSLEQLVYEQYF.

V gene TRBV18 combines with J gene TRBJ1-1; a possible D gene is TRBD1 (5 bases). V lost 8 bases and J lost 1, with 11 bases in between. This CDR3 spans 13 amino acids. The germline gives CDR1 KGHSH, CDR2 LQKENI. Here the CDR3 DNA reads TGTGCCAGCCGGGAGCAGGGGAACACTGAAGCTTTCTTT. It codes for CASREQGNTEAFF.

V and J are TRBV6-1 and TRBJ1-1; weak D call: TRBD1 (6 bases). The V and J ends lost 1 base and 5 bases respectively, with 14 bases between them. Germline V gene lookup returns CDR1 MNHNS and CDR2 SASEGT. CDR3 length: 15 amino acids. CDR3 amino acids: CASSEEGGTPTEAFF. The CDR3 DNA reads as TGTGCCAGCAGTGAAGAGGGGGGGACACCGACTGAAGCTTTCTTT.

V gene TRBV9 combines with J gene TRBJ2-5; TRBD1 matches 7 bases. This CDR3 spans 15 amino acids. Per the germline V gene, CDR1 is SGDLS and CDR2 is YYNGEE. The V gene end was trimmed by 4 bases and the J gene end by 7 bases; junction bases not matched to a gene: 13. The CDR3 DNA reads TGTGCCAGCAGCACCTCTGGACAGGCCGGAGGGACCCAGTACTTC. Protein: CASSTSGQAGGTQYF.

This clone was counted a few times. The DNA of the CDR3 is TGCGCCAGCAGCCTTGGTGTAGCGGGAGCCTCCGAGCAGTACTTC. This sequence encodes CASSLGVAGASEQYF. The V gene is TRBV5-1, the J gene TRBJ2-7, with 9 bases that match TRBD2. The CDR3 has 15 amino acids. Losses at the gene ends were 4 bases for V and 6 bases for J; bases not matched to a gene: 11. Germline CDR1 and CDR2: SGHRS and YFSETQ.

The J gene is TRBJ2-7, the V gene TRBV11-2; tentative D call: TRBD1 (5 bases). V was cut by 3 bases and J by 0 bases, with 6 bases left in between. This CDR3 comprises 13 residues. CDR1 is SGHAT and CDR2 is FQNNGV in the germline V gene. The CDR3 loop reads CASSLTVSYEQYF. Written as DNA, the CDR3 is TGTGCCAGCAGCTTGACAGTCTCCTACGAGCAGTACTTC.

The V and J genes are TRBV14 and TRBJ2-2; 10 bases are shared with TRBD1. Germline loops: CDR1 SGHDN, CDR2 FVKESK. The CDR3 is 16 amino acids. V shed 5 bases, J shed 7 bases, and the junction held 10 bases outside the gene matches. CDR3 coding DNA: TGTGCCAGCAGCTTACGACAGGGGGCGGTAATCGGGGAGCTGTTTTTT. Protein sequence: CASSLRQGAVIGELFF. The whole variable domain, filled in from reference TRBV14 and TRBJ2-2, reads EAGVTQFPSHSVIEKGQTVTLRCDPISGHDNLYWYRRVMGKEIKFLLHFVKESKQDESGMPNNRFLAERTGGTYSTLKVQPAELEDSGVYFCASSLRQGAVIGELFFGEGSRLTVL.

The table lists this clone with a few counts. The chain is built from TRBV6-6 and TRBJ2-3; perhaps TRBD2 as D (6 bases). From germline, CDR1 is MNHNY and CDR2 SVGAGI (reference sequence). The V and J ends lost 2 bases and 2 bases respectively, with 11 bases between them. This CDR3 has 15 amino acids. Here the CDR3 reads CASSYQAGPTDTQYF. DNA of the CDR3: TGTGCCAGCAGTTACCAGGCGGGACCCACAGATACGCAGTATTTT.

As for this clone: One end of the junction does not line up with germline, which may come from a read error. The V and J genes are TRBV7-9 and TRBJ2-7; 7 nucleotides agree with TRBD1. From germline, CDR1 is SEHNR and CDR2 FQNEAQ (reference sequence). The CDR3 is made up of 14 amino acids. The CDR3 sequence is CSSSPRDSHYEQYF. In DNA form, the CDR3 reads TGTTCCAGCAGCCCCCGGGACAGCCACTACGAGCAGTACTTC.

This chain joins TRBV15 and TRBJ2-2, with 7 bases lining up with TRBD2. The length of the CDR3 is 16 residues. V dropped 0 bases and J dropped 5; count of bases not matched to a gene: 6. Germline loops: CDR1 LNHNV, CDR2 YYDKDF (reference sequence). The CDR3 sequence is CATSRDPRGVTGELFF. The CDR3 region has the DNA TGTGCCACCAGCAGAGATCCCCGGGGGGTAACCGGGGAGCTGTTTTTT.

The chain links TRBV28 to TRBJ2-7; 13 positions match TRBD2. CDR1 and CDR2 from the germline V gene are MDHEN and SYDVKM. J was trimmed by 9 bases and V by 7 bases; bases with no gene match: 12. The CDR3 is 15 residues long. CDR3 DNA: TGTGCCAGCACCCTGGACGGGACTAGCGGGAAGGCGCAGTACTTC. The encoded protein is CASTLDGTSGKAQYF.

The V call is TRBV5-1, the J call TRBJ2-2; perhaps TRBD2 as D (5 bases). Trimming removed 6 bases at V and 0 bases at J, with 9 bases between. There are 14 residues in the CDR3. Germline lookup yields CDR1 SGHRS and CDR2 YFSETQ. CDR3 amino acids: CASTSGTNTGELFF. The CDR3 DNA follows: TGCGCCAGCACGAGCGGTACGAACACCGGGGAGCTGTTTTTT.